Following are 5 T cell receptor beta chains from one sample sequenced in a study of blood T cell repertoires in COVID-19. This table comes from immunoSEQ multiplex PCR, and its TCRdb copy is limited to in-frame clones, with some not included. The sample comprises some 180,000 clones, about 86% of which are singletons, and around 21% rests with the top ten. Sequences were obtained from peripheral blood. The receptors were sampled from a man aged 70-80 years with active or convalescent COVID-19.

A single count supports this clone. CDR3 in amino acids: CASSQGDRYSNQPQHF. In DNA, the CDR3 is TGTGCCAGCAGCCAGGGGGACAGATATAGCAATCAGCCCCAGCATTTT. The V call is TRBV7-2, the J call TRBJ1-5, with 7 bases lining up with TRBD1. The length of the CDR3 is 16 residues. CDR1 SGHTA and CDR2 FQGNSA come from the germline V gene. The ends lost 5 bases at V and 0 bases at J; junction bases unmatched: 7.

CDR3 residues: CASSPIVIADSEAFF. CDR3 in DNA: TGCGCCAGCAGCCCTATCGTAATTGCCGACAGTGAAGCTTTCTTT. The rearrangement uses TRBV5-1 and TRBJ1-1, with a possible D match to TRBD1 (5 bases). The CDR3 sequence is 15 residues long. Germline V gives CDR1 SGHRS, CDR2 YFSETQ. Trimming pared 4 bases from V and 7 bases from J, leaving 20 bases between.

The CDR3 here is CSVQTGTVGNTIYF. The CDR3 nucleotides read TGCAGCGTTCAAACGGGGACAGTTGGAAACACCATATATTTT. The chain joins TRBV29-1 to TRBJ1-3; 7 bases align to TRBD1. The V gene's germline CDR1 is SQVTM and CDR2 ANQGSEA. The trim removed 5 bases at V and 3 bases at J, leaving 7 bases unmatched. The CDR3 contains 14 residues.

The chain recombines TRBV28 with TRBJ1-5, with unresolved D. Germline loops: CDR1 MDHEN, CDR2 SYDVKM. V lost 5 bases to trimming and J lost 0 bases, with 26 bases between them. This CDR3 comprises 20 residues. CDR3 region: CASSPRTVIWGVNSNQPQHF. CDR3 sequence (DNA): TGTGCCAGCAGTCCAAGGACCGTTATCTGGGGAGTGAATAGCAATCAGCCCCAGCATTTT.

The genes are TRBV19 and TRBJ2-3, with 9 bases lining up with TRBD2. The trim removed 5 bases at V and 1 base at J, leaving 4 bases unmatched. The CDR3 is 15 amino acids. Per germline, CDR1 LNHDA and CDR2 SQIVND (reference sequence). Here the CDR3 reads CASSVPSGGTDTQYF. DNA of the CDR3: TGTGCCAGTAGTGTACCTAGCGGGGGCACAGATACGCAGTATTTT.